This entry concerns a single T cell receptor (beta chain). This CDR3 region has 13 residues. V was shortened by 2 bases and J by 7 bases, with 6 bases between the two germline ends. The germline gives CDR1 MRHNA, CDR2 SNTAGT. Libraries were prepared by immunoSEQ multiplex PCR; TCRdb keeps only in-frame clonotypes and omits some of them. The table has about 350,000 clones, roughly nine tenths seen once. The source of the sample is a study of blood T cell repertoires in COVID-19. Looking at the study overall: Material from acute and convalescent COVID-19 was sourced from the United States, Italy and Spain.

This chain connects TRBV6-4 to TRBJ1-6; D gene ambiguous. The sample taken for sequencing was peripheral blood. The receptor was isolated from a woman aged 60 to 75 with COVID-19, enrolled during active disease. The CDR3 nucleotides are TGTGCCAGCAGTGACCAACAGAATTCACCCCTCCACTTT. It is translated as CASSDQQNSPLHF.